This T cell receptor beta chain was observed in a study of T cells after yellow fever vaccination. Study background: Low-cell-number fractions were prepared with SMART-Seq v4 Ultra Low Input.

Germline trimming cut 3 bases from V and 11 bases from J; bases unmatched to any gene: 10. The CDR3 runs to 14 residues. Germline values: CDR1 MNHEY, CDR2 SMNVEV (reference sequence). Overall study findings and caveats: Reappearance after the booster was seen for most primary-vaccination clones, at around 95% CD4 and around 88% CD8. A weaker but faster secondary response was observed, peaking on day 5 versus 15.

By 5'RACE template switching, TCR cDNA was produced, with a universal primer site and UMIs added in the process. One entry per CDR3 protein, called by TCRdb with MiXCR from the 5' RACE reads. Among hundreds of thousands of distinct CDR3 sequences listed, 8.1% were seen once. This clonotype was picked up a small number of times. The target antigen is unknown. The chain has TRBV27 and TRBJ1-1; TRBD1 aligns across 9 bases. The sample consisted of PBMCs, taken more than 40 days after the first yellow fever vaccination. The source of this sequence is a man between 18 and 29 years old who received the YFV17D yellow fever vaccine. The CDR3, as DNA: TGTGCCAGCAGTTTCTCCCGGGACAGGGACGTCGCTTTCTTT. This encodes CASSFSRDRDVAFF.